The TCR beta chain described here comes from a study of response to subunit inactivated influenza vaccine (dated by TCRdb to between 2017 and 2018). Study-wide context: The study used deep quantitative T cell receptor repertoire profiling to track responses to a trivalent subunit inactivated influenza vaccine.

At the junction V is shortened by 2 bases and J by 4 bases, with 8 bases in between. The CDR1 and CDR2 encoded by the germline V gene are KGHSH and LQKENI. Including cysteine and phenylalanine, the CDR3 has 13 amino acids. Solely the CDR3 DNA is kept, with 39 bases framed from the first base. In its sample, this clonotype was seen many times. Its antigen specificity is not known. No per-base quality is available; no much larger clone lies one base away. Libraries were made using RT-PCR. The reads were generated on an Illumina HiSeq 2500. The public reads were reanalyzed by TCRdb: fastp trimming at Q25, MiXCR alignment, in-frame beta chains only. Each entry is one CDR3 protein sequence, shown with its most common DNA and genes. This sample comprises under 800,000 distinct CDR3 sequences, roughly 13% of them detected only once. The ten largest clones take up approximately 6.5% of the sample. The study at large found these results: According to the authors, only a limited number of new T cells may be recruited by each seasonal influenza vaccination.

The input for sequencing was PBMCs from blood, taken less than 15 days before vaccination. Recombination joined TRBV18 with TRBJ1-2; D gene: possibly TRBD1, on 6 matching bases. This clonotype was sampled from a man aged 45 to 65 who received an inactivated influenza vaccine. Donor details come from another sample of the same person, matched by shared clones. The base sequence is TGTGCCAGCTCACCAGGGGGCAGCTATGGCTACACCTTC. Its translation is CASSPGGSYGYTF. Outside the CDR3, residues come from the reference TRBV18 and TRBJ1-2 proteins, so the full variable domain is: NAGVMQNPRHLVRRRGQEARLRCSPMKGHSHVYWYRQLPEEGLKFMVYLQKENIIDESGMPKERFSAEFPKEGPSILRIQQVVRGDSAAYFCASSPGGSYGYTFGSGTRLTVV.